What follows is one T cell receptor (beta chain) and its context. The antigen remains undetermined. This sample is part of a study of chemoradiotherapy in HPV16-positive cancers. Findings and limits, study-wide: The functional HPV-specific definition rests on just two HPV16-positive patients. Candidate HPV-specific clones and E7-related TCR motifs grew in tumor during treatment. In HPV16-positive patients, HPV-responsive T-cell expansion tracked better recurrence-free survival.

The V gene lost 1 base and the J gene lost 0 bases, with 10 bases spanning the gap. Germline CDR1 LGHNA, CDR2 YSLEER. This CDR3 has 16 amino acids. The table came from immunoSEQ multiplex PCR; TCRdb's copy has only in-frame clones and leaves some out. The top ten hold about 2% of the sample, which has some 34,000 clones, approximately 90% seen once. Repertoires were sampled repeatedly during chemoradiotherapy. This receptor was obtained from a human donor with HPV-associated anogenital cancer. J is TRBJ1-3 and V is TRBV4-3; D gene uncertain. Sample: blood, taken from a patient who underwent chemoradiotherapy. The CDR3 loop reads CASSQVRAFSGNTIYF. In DNA, the CDR3 is TGCGCCAGCAGCCAAGTCCGAGCTTTCTCTGGAAACACCATATATTTT.